The T cell receptor beta chain described here comes from a study of cytomegalovirus exposure and HLA in healthy donors. Study results and limitations: In a later analysis, HLA-associated TCR beta chains were more clonally expanded than equally common others.

This CDR3 has 15 amino acids. Germline CDR1 MDHEN, CDR2 SYDVKM. Unmatched junction bases numbered 6, after V lost 4 bases and J lost 2 bases. Amplification used 60 Vbeta primers and 13 Jbeta primers. The repertoire was sequenced with immunoSEQ multiplex PCR; TCRdb's copy has only in-frame clones and lacks some. The sample carries 200,000 to 250,000 clones, roughly 84% recorded once. Turning to this clone: The antigen is unknown.

This TCR was recovered from a girl aged 5-17 years in good health and CMV-seronegative. Sequenced material: PBMCs. This chain joins TRBV28 and TRBJ1-2, with TRBD1 matching over 8 bases. CDR3 protein: CASSSGDRRNYGYTF. For the CDR3, the DNA is TGTGCCAGCAGTTCCGGGGACAGGCGGAACTATGGCTACACCTTC.